This TCR beta chain was recovered during a study of T-cell reconstitution after alpha-beta-depleted transplantation in children. The CDR3 has 14 amino acids. The V gene lost 2 bases and the J gene lost 1 base, with 6 bases spanning the gap. Germline loops: CDR1 MNHEY, CDR2 SVGEGT. Using unique molecular identifiers, the investigators prepared the TCRbeta library. TCRdb recomputed calls from the PCR reads with MiXCR, one row per CDR3 protein. Here the sample spans roughly 350,000 distinct CDR3 sequences, 10% to 13% being singletons. The sample holds many counts of this clonotype. Sequenced here: PBMCs from the stem cell graft donor, sampled from the stem cell graft. The clonotype was recovered from a human donor who donated a stem cell graft to a child with acute lymphoblastic leukemia. V usage is TRBV6-2 or TRBV6-3 and J usage is TRBJ2-1, with a possible D match to TRBD2 (5 bases). The CDR3 region has the DNA TGTGCCAGCAGTTACGACTATTCCTACAATGAGCAGTTCTTC. As protein: CASSYDYSYNEQFF.